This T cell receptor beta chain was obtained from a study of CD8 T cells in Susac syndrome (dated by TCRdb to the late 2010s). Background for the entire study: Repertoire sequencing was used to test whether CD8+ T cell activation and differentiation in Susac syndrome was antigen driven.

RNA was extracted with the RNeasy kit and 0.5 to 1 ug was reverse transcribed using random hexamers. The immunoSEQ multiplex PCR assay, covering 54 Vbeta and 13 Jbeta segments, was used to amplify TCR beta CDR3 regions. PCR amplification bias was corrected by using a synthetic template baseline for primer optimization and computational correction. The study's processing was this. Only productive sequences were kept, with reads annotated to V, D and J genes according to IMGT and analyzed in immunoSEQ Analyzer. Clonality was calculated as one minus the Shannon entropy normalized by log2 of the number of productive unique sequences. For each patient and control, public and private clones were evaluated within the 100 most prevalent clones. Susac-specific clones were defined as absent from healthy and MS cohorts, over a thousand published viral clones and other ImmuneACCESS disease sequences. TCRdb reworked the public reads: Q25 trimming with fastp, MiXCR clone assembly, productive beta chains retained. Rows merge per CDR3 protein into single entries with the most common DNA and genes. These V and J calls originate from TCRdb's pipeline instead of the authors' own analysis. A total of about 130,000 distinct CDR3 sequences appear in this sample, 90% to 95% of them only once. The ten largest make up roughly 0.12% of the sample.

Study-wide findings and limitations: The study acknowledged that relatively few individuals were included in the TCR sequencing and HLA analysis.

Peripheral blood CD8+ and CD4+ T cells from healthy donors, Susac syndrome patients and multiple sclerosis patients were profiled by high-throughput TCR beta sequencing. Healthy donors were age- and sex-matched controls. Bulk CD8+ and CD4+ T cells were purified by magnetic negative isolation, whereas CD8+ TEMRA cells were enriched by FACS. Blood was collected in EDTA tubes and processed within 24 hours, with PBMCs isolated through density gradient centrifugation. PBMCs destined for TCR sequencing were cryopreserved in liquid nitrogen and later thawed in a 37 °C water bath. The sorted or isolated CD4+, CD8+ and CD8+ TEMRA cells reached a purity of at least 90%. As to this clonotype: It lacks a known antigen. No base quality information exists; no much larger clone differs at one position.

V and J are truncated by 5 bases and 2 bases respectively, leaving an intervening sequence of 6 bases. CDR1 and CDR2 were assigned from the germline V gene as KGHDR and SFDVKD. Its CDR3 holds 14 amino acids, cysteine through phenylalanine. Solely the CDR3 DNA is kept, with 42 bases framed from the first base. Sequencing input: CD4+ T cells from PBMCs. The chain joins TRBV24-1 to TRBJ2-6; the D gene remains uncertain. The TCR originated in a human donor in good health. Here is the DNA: TGTGCCACCAGTGCGTCCGCTGGGGCCAACGTCCTGACTTTC. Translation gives CATSASAGANVLTF.